One sample yielded the 22 T cell receptor beta chains listed below, sequenced in a study of OX40 agonist ivuxolimab in advanced cancers. The method was immunoSEQ multiplex PCR; TCRdb's version includes in-frame clones alone and lacks a portion of them. The sample contains more than 75,000 clones, roughly nine tenths of which appear only once. The sample here was CD4+ or CD8+ T cells sorted from blood, taken in a trial of the OX40 agonist ivuxolimab. Source of these receptors: an adult with an advanced solid tumor such as melanoma, head and neck, liver or kidney cancer.

The chain has TRBV30 and TRBJ2-2, with D tentatively TRBD1 (6 bases). This CDR3 has 13 residues. Germline CDR1 and CDR2: GTSNPN and SVGIG (reference sequence). Trimming removed 0 bases at V and 4 bases at J, with 6 bases between. CDR3 in amino acids: CAWSVQGTGELFF. CDR3 DNA sequence: TGTGCCTGGAGTGTACAGGGCACCGGGGAGCTGTTTTTT. Based on the CDR3 plus reference TRBV30 and TRBJ2-2, the full variable domain is SQTIHQWPATLVQPVGSPLSLECTVEGTSNPNLYWYRQAAGRGLQLLFYSVGIGQISSEVPQNLSASRPQDRQFILSSKKLLLSDSGFYLCAWSVQGTGELFFGEGSRLTVL.

The chain joins TRBV30 to TRBJ2-7, with D uncertain. Trimming pared 2 bases from V and 1 base from J, leaving 9 bases between. The CDR3 is 13 amino acids. Germline V gene lookup returns CDR1 GTSNPN and CDR2 SVGIG (reference sequence). DNA for the CDR3: TGTGCCTGGAGTCCGATGGTTTCCTACGAGCAGTACTTC. Translating gives CAWSPMVSYEQYF.

This chain connects TRBV9 to TRBJ2-3; TRBD2 matches at 8 bases. Germline V CDR1 and CDR2: SGDLS, YYNGEE. After removal of 0 bases from V and 3 bases from J, the junction contained 3 bases not matched to a gene. The CDR3 sequence is 15 residues long. In DNA, the CDR3 is TGTGCCAGCAGCGTAGAGGCTAGCGGGACAGATACGCAGTATTTT. Its translation is CASSVEASGTDTQYF.

The J gene is TRBJ1-2, the V gene TRBV6-5, with 9 bases fitting TRBD1. Trimming at V came to 2 bases and at J to 10 bases, leaving 5 bases not matched to a gene. The CDR3 consists of 13 residues. Germline lookup yields CDR1 MNHEY and CDR2 SVGAGI. CDR3 sequence (DNA): TGTGCCAGCAGTTACGGGACAGGGTTTACCTACACCTTC. Translating gives CASSYGTGFTYTF.

The chain combines TRBV28 with TRBJ2-1, with D hard to call. Germline V CDR1 and CDR2: MDHEN, SYDVKM. V was cut by 2 bases and J by 9 bases, with 11 bases left in between. This CDR3 is built from 13 residues. In DNA, the CDR3 is TGTGCCAGCAGTTTAGGAAGGCTTGGTGAGCAGTTCTTC. Its translation is CASSLGRLGEQFF.

The chain uses TRBV7-9 and TRBJ1-3; D remains unclear. Germline CDR1 is SEHNR and CDR2 is FQNEAQ (reference sequence). This CDR3 spans 16 amino acids. Trimming took 2 bases from V and 4 from J, leaving 15 bases between them. CDR3 region: CASSLYSSAAGNTIYF. Here the CDR3 DNA reads TGTGCCAGCAGCTTATACAGTTCGGCCGCGGGAAACACCATATATTTT.

The chain couples TRBV7-2 to TRBJ2-2, with 8 bases that match TRBD2. The CDR3 sequence is 16 residues long. J gave up 1 base and V 2 bases, and 3 bases lay outside the gene matches. The germline CDR1 and CDR2 sequences are SGHTA and FQGNSA. DNA for the CDR3: TGTGCCAGCAGCTTAACGCTAGCGGGGAACACCGGGGAGCTGTTTTTT. This gives the protein CASSLTLAGNTGELFF.

V and J are TRBV7-8 and TRBJ2-5; 8 positions agree with TRBD2. Germline CDR1 SGHVS, CDR2 FQNEAQ. The CDR3 totals 14 residues. The junction had 6 bases not matched to a gene; V was cut back by 0 bases and J by 9 bases. The CDR3 nucleotides read TGTGCCAGCAGCTTAGCGGCTATCGGGGGGGCCCAGTACTTC. It encodes CASSLAAIGGAQYF.

The gene calls are TRBV5-1 and TRBJ2-3; TRBD2 agrees at 10 bases. This CDR3 is 16 amino acids long. Looked up from germline, CDR1 is SGHRS and CDR2 is YFSETQ. J lost 6 bases, V lost 0 bases, and 7 bases had no gene match. CDR3 nucleotides: TGCGCCAGCAGCTTGGGGACTAGCGGAGGGAGGGATACGCAGTATTTT. It yields the protein CASSLGTSGGRDTQYF. Drawing the rest from reference TRBV5-1 and TRBJ2-3, the complete variable domain is KAGVTQTPRYLIKTRGQQVTLSCSPISGHRSVSWYQQTPGQGLQFLFEYFSETQRNKGNFPGRFSGRQFSNSRSEMNVSTLELGDSALYLCASSLGTSGGRDTQYFGPGTRLTVL.

The chain links TRBV29-1 to TRBJ1-1, with a tentative D call TRBD1 (6 bases). In germline, CDR1 is SQVTM, CDR2 ANQGSEA. The CDR3 sequence is 13 residues long. Trimming removed 7 bases at V and 4 bases at J, with 16 bases between. The CDR3 loop reads CSAFTGWGTEAFF. CDR3 sequence (DNA): TGCAGCGCATTTACAGGGTGGGGCACTGAAGCTTTCTTT.

The rearrangement links TRBV19 to TRBJ2-2; 8 bases are shared with TRBD2. The CDR3 covers 14 residues. CDR1 is LNHDA and CDR2 is SQIVND in the germline V gene (reference sequence). Unmatched junction bases numbered 1, after V lost 6 bases and J lost 1 base. CDR3 nucleotide sequence: TGTGCCAGTAGAAGCGGGAGGAACACCGGGGAGCTGTTTTTT. It encodes CASRSGRNTGELFF.

The chain employs TRBV6-5 and TRBJ1-4; D is perhaps TRBD1 (5 bases). The V gene's germline CDR1 is MNHEY and CDR2 SVGAGI. The CDR3 is 14 amino acids. V shed 4 bases and J shed 10 bases, with 16 bases lying between them. CDR3 DNA: TGTGCCAGCAGTTTCAGGCGGGGGAAGGGAAAACTGTTTTTT. This translates into CASSFRRGKGKLFF.

V usage is TRBV7-9 and J usage is TRBJ2-3, with 9 bases aligning to TRBD1. The V and J ends lost 5 bases and 4 bases, in that order; junction bases with no gene match: 4. Germline-derived CDR1 and CDR2 are SEHNR and FQNEAQ (reference sequence). CDR3 length: 14 amino acids. The CDR3 loop is CASSSRDRADTQYF. CDR3 coding DNA: TGTGCCAGCAGCAGCCGGGACAGGGCAGATACGCAGTATTTT.

This chain connects TRBV7-2 to TRBJ2-1, with TRBD2 as a possible D gene (5 bases). Germline-derived CDR1 and CDR2 are SGHTA and FQGNSA. This CDR3 is 15 amino acids long. With 1 base removed from V and 5 bases from J, the gap between germline ends came to 12 bases. The CDR3 coding sequence is TGTGCCAGCAGCTTAGAGAGGACTTTCAACAATGAGCAGTTCTTC. This encodes CASSLERTFNNEQFF. Combining the CDR3 with reference TRBV7-2 and TRBJ2-1 gives the whole variable domain GAGVSQSPSNKVTEKGKDVELRCDPISGHTALYWYRQSLGQGLEFLIYFQGNSAPDKSGLPSDRFSAERTGGSVSTLTIQRTQQEDSAVYLCASSLERTFNNEQFFGPGTRLTVL.

CDR3 loop: CASSGLRAEAFF. The CDR3, as DNA: TGTGCCAGCTCCGGACTTCGGGCTGAAGCTTTCTTT. V is TRBV25-1 and J is TRBJ1-1; D unresolved. Trimming took off 8 bases at V and 6 bases at J, with 13 bases between the two ends. CDR1 is MGHDK, CDR2 SYGVNS, per germline. The CDR3 length is 12 residues.

This clone was observed a single time. The chain uses TRBV5-4 and TRBJ2-3, with D unclear. V was trimmed by 5 bases and J by 7 bases, leaving 17 bases between them. The CDR3 has 14 residues. The V gene's germline CDR1 is SGHNT and CDR2 YYREEE (reference sequence). This CDR3 reads CASSFQDMGHTQYF. DNA for the CDR3: TGTGCCAGCAGTTTTCAAGACATGGGCCATACGCAGTATTTT.

The V gene is TRBV19, the J gene TRBJ1-5; weak D call: TRBD1 (5 bases). Trimming removed 10 bases at V and 0 bases at J, with 16 bases between. CDR3 length: 15 residues. CDR1 and CDR2 from the germline V gene are LNHDA and SQIVND (reference sequence). The CDR3 here is CATVEGRNSNQPQHF. The CDR3 nucleotides are TGTGCCACGGTCGAGGGGCGAAATAGCAATCAGCCCCAGCATTTT.

This sequence joins TRBV11-2 and TRBJ2-2; D not certain. The length of the CDR3 is 14 residues. V was pared by 7 bases and J by 0 bases, with 9 bases between. Germline CDR1 reads SGHAT; CDR2 reads FQNNGV. CDR3 loop: CASKKDPNTGELFF. The DNA of the CDR3 is TGTGCCAGCAAAAAGGACCCGAACACCGGGGAGCTGTTTTTT. The full variable domain, completed using reference TRBV11-2 and TRBJ2-2, is EAGVAQSPRYKIIEKRQSVAFWCNPISGHATLYWYQQILGQGPKLLIQFQNNGVVDDSQLPKDRFSAERLKGVDSTLKIQPAKLEDSAVYLCASKKDPNTGELFFGEGSRLTVL.

The chain couples TRBV13 to TRBJ2-5; 10 nucleotides line up with TRBD2. The CDR3 sequence is 17 residues long. The germline V gene encodes CDR1 PRHDT and CDR2 FYEKMQ (reference sequence). V was clipped by 2 bases and J by 2 bases; unmatched bases: 8. CDR3 nucleotides: TGTGCCAGCAGCTTATCGATCACTAGCGGGGTACAAGAGACCCAGTACTTC. Amino acids: CASSLSITSGVQETQYF.

This clone was recorded once. This chain connects TRBV6-5 to TRBJ1-2; D may be TRBD1 (5 bases). CDR3 length: 14 amino acids. CDR1 and CDR2 (germline): MNHEY, SVGAGI. The V end was cut by 6 bases, the J end by 4 bases, with 15 bases between. CDR3 coding DNA: TGTGCCAGCAGAGGAGAGGGGCAGGTCTATGGCTACACCTTC. Protein product: CASRGEGQVYGYTF.

The sample holds one count of this clone. The chain couples TRBV5-8 to TRBJ1-2; 7 bases map to TRBD1. V was pared by 2 bases and J by 3 bases, with 7 bases of the junction left unmatched. The CDR3 has 15 residues. CDR1 is SGHTS, CDR2 YDEGEE, per germline. CDR3 coding DNA: TGTGCCAGCAGCTTTCCTGTGACAGGGCACTATGGCTACACCTTC. It codes for CASSFPVTGHYGYTF.

This clone was counted between two and nine times. This sample includes further DNA sequences coding for the same CDR3. This rearrangement joins TRBV4-2 to TRBJ2-5; D is uncertain. The CDR3 sequence is 13 residues long. In germline, CDR1 is LGHNA, CDR2 YNFKEQ. Between the trimmed V and J ends, which lost 0 bases and 4 bases, there was a span of 6 bases. The CDR3 here is CASSQDRGETQYF. The CDR3 coding sequence is TGTGCCAGCAGCCAAGATCGCGGAGAGACCCAGTACTTC.